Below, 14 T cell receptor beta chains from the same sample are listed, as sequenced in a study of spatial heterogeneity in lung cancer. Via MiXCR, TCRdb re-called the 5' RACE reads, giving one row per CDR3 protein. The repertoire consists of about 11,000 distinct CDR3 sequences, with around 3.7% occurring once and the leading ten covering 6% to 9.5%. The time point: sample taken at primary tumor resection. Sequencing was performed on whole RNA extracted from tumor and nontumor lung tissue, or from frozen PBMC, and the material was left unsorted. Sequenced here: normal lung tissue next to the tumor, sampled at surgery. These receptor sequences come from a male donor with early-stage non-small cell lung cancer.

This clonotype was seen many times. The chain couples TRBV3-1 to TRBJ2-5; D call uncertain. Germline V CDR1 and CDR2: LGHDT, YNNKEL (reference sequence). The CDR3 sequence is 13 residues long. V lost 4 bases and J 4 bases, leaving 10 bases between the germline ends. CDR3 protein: CASSLRELETQYF. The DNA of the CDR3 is TGTGCCAGCAGCCTCCGTGAATTAGAGACCCAGTACTTC.

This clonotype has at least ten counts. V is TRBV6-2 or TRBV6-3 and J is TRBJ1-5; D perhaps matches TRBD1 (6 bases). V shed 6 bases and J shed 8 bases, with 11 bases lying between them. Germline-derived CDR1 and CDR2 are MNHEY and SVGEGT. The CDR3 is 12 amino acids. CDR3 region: CASRSGTKPQHF. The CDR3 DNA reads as TGTGCCAGCAGATCAGGGACAAAGCCCCAGCATTTT.

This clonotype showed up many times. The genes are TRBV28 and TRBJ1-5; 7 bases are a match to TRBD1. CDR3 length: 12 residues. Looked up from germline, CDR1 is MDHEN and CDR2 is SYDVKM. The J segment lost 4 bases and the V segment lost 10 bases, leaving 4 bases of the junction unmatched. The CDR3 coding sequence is TGTGCCATAACAGGGGAAAATCAGCCCCAGCATTTT. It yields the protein CAITGENQPQHF.

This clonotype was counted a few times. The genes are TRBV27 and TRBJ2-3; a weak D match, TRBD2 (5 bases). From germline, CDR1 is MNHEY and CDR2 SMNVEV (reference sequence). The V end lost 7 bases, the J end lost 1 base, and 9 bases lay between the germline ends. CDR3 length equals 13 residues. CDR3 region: CASKTGGTDTQYF. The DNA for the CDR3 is TGTGCCAGCAAGACCGGGGGCACAGATACGCAGTATTTT.

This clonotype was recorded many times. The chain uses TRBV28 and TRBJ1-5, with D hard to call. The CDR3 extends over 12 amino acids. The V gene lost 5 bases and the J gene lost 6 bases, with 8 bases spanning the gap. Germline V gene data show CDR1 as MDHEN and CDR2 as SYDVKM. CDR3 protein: CASSIPPQPQHF. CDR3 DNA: TGTGCCAGCAGTATACCCCCTCAGCCCCAGCATTTT.

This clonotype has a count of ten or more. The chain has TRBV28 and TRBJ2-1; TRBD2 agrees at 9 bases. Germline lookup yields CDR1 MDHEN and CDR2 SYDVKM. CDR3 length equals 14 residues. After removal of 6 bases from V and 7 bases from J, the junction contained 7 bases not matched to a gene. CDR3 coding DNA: TGTGCCAGCAGGCCTAGCGGGGCGGCAAATGAGCAGTTCTTC. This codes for CASRPSGAANEQFF. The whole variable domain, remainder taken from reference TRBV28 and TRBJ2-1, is DVKVTQSSRYLVKRTGEKVFLECVQDMDHENMFWYRQDPGLGLRLIYFSYDVKMKEKGDIPEGYSVSREKKERFSLILESASTNQTSMYLCASRPSGAANEQFFGPGTRLTVL.

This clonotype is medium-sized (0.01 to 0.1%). CDR3 DNA sequence: TGTGCCAGCAGCCCGGCCCGTGGGAGCTTCACAGATACGCAGTATTTT. This sequence encodes CASSPARGSFTDTQYF. The rearrangement links TRBV9 to TRBJ2-3, with D perhaps matching TRBD2 (5 bases). V lost 4 bases and J 2 bases, leaving 17 bases between the germline ends. Germline V gene data show CDR1 as SGDLS and CDR2 as YYNGEE. This CDR3 has 16 amino acids.

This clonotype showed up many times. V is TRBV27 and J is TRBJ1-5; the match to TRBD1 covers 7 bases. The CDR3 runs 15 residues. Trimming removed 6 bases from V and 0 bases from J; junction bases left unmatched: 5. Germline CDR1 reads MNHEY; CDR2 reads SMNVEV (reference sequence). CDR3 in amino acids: CASRGGDYSNQPQHF. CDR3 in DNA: TGTGCCAGCAGAGGGGGCGACTATAGCAATCAGCCCCAGCATTTT.

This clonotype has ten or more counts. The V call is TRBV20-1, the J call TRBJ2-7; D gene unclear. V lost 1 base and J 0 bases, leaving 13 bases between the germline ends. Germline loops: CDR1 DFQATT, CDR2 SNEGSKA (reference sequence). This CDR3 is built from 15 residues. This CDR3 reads CSARGSSWSSYEQYF. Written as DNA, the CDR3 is TGCAGTGCTAGAGGTAGTAGCTGGAGCTCCTACGAGCAGTACTTC.

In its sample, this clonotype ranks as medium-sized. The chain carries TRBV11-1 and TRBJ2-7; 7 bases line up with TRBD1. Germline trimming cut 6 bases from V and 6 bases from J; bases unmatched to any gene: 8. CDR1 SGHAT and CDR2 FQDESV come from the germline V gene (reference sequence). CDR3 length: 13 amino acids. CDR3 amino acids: CASSSDRAVEQYF. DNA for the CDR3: TGTGCCAGCAGTTCAGACAGGGCCGTCGAGCAGTACTTC.

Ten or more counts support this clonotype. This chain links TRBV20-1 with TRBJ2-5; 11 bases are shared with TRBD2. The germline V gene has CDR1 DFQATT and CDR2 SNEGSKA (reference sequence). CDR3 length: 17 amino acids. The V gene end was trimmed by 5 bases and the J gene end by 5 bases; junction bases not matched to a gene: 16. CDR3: CSASLLAGVHLAETQYF. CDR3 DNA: TGCAGTGCTTCATTACTAGCGGGGGTACATCTAGCGGAGACCCAGTACTTC.

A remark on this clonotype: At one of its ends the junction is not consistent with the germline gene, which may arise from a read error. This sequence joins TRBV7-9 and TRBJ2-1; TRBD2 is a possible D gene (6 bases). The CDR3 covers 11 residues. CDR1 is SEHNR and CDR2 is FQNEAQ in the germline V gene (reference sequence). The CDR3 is CASSLGGEQLF. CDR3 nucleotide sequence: TGTGCTAGCAGCTTAGGAGGGGAGCAGCTCTTC.

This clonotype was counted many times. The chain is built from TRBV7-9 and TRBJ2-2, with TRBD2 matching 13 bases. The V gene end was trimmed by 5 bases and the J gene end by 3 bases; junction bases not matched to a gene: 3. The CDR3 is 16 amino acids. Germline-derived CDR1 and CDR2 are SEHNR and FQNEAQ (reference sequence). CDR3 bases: TGTGCCAGCAGCACGGGACTAGCGGGGTACACCGGGGAGCTGTTTTTT. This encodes CASSTGLAGYTGELFF.

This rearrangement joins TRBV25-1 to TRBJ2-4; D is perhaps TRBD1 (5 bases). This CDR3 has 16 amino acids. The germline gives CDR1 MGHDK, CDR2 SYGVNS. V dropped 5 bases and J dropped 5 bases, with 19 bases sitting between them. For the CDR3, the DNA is TGTGCCAGCAGTATATCGTCCAGGGATTACGAAAACATTCAGTACTTC. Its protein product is CASSISSRDYENIQYF.